One T cell receptor beta chain is described in this entry. Its antigen is not identified. Germline assignment: CDR1 SGHVS and CDR2 FQNEAQ. CDR3 length: 19 amino acids. Unmatched junction bases numbered 9, after V lost 5 bases and J lost 0 bases. TCRdb's copy holds only in-frame clones and misses some; the assay was immunoSEQ multiplex PCR. The sample consists of approximately 130,000 clones, approximately 81% of them appearing once. This record belongs to a study of cytotoxic CD8 clonotypes in ibrutinib-treated CLL. Study summary: Timing of response sample collection was a median around twelve months after treatment start, with a range of 6 to 36. An average of roughly 250,000 productive templates and tens of thousands of productive rearrangements was obtained per sample.

Points from the study as a whole: Under treatment, the uncommon public clonotypes either contracted or remained stable.

This chain links TRBV7-8 with TRBJ2-2, with 13 bases identical to TRBD2. The sample consisted of PBMCs, taken after 24 months of ibrutinib treatment. This TCR came from a human donor with chronic lymphocytic leukemia. This CDR3 reads CASSHDPGTSGANTGELFF. The CDR3 nucleotides read TGTGCCAGCAGCCACGACCCCGGGACTAGCGGGGCGAACACCGGGGAGCTGTTTTTT.